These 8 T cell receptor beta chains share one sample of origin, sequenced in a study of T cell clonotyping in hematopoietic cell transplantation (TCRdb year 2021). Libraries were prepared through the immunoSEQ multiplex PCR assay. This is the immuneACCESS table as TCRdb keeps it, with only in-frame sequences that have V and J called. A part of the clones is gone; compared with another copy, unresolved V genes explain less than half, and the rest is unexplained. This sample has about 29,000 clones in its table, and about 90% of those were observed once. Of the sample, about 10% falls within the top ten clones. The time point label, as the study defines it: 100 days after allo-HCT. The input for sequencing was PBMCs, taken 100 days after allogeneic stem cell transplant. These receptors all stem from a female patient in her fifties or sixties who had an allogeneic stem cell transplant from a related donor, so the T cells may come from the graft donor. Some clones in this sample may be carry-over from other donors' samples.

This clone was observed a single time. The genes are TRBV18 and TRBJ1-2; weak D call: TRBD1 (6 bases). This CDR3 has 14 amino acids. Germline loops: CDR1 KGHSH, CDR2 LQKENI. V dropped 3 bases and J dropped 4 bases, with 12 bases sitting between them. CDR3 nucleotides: TGTGCCAGCTCACCCGGACAGACCCTCTATGGCTACACCTTC. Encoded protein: CASSPGQTLYGYTF.

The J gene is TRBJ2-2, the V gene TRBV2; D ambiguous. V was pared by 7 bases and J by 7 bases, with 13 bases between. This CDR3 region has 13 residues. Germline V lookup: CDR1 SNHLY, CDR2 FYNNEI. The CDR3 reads CASNGLEGGELFF. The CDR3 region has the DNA TGTGCCAGCAACGGGCTAGAAGGCGGGGAGCTGTTTTTT.

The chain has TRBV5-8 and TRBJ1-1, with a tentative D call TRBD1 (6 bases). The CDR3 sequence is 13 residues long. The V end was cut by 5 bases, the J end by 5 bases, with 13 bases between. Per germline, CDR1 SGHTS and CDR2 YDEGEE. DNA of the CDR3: TGTGCCAGCAGGCTACAGGGAGGGACTGAAGCTTTCTTT. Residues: CASRLQGGTEAFF.

CDR3: CAWDRGFSGNTIYF. The CDR3 coding sequence is TGTGCCTGGGACAGGGGGTTCTCTGGAAACACCATATATTTT. This chain connects TRBV30 to TRBJ1-3; 9 bases are a match to TRBD1. CDR3 length: 14 amino acids. Losses at the gene ends were 5 bases for V and 0 bases for J; bases not matched to a gene: 2. Per germline, CDR1 GTSNPN and CDR2 SVGIG (reference sequence).

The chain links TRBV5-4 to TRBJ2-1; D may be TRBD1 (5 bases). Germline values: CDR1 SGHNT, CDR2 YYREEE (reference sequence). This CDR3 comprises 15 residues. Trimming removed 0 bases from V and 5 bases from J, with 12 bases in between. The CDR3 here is CASSLGRLGDNEQFF. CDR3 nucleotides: TGTGCCAGCAGCTTGGGTCGATTAGGGGACAATGAGCAGTTCTTC.

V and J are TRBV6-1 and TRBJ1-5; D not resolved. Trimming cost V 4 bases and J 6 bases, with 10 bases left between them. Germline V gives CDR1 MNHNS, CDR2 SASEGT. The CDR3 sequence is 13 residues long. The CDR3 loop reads CASSARQGQPQHF. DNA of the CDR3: TGTGCCAGCAGTGCCCGCCAAGGTCAGCCCCAGCATTTT.

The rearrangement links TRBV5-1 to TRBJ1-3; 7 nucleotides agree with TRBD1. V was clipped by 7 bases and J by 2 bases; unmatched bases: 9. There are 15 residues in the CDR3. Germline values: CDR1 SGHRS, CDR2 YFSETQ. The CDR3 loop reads CASRVTGEAGNTIYF. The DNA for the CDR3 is TGCGCCAGCCGTGTCACAGGGGAGGCTGGAAACACCATATATTTT.

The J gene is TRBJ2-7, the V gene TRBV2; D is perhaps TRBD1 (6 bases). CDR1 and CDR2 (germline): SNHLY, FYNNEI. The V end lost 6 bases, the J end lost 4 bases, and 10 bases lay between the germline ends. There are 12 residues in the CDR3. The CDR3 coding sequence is TGTGCCAGCAGCAGGGGTCTTTACGAGCAGTACTTC. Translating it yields CASSRGLYEQYF.